The rows below give T cell receptor beta chains drawn from one sample of a study of neurological immune-mediated disorders. TCRdb re-called the 5' RACE reads with MiXCR, one entry per CDR3 protein. The table records roughly 25,000 distinct CDR3 sequences, approximately 7% of them present only once. Sequenced: PBMCs. The source of these receptors is a middle-aged woman in good health. Both conserved end residues are part of each CDR3. Each record gives: D gene, V gene, J gene, clone size, CDR3 DNA, CDR3 protein. A D gene is named only where the DNA matches it firmly. Size is stated for part of the rows, as once, few or many counts, or as a class when the clone is expanded.

d_call: -
v_call: TRBV19
j_call: TRBJ2-3
clone_size: few
cdr3_nt: TGTGCCAGTAGTATAGCAGCGGTCTATACGCAGTATTTT
cdr3_aa: CASSIAAVYTQYF

d_call: -
v_call: TRBV10-3
j_call: TRBJ2-6
clone_size: many
cdr3_nt: TGTGCCATCAGTGGGGGAGGGGCCAACGTCCTGACTTTC
cdr3_aa: CAISGGGANVLTF

d_call: TRBD2
v_call: TRBV6-6
j_call: TRBJ2-1
clone_size: many
cdr3_nt: TGTGCCAGCAGTCGAGCGGGAGGCTCCTACAATGAGCAGTTCTTC
cdr3_aa: CASSRAGGSYNEQFF

d_call: -
v_call: TRBV29-1
j_call: TRBJ2-1
clone_size: many
cdr3_nt: TGCAGCGTTCCGGGTAGCGCGATCTCCTACAATGAGCAGTTCTTC
cdr3_aa: CSVPGSAISYNEQFF

d_call: -
v_call: TRBV10-2
j_call: TRBJ2-3
clone_size: many
cdr3_nt: TGCGCCAGCCGGGACGGAATCACAGATACGCAGTATTTT
cdr3_aa: CASRDGITDTQYF

d_call: -
v_call: TRBV12-3/TRBV12-4
j_call: TRBJ1-4
clone_size: many
cdr3_nt: TGTGCCAGCAGACCGGGGGGGGGTAATGAAAAACTGTTTTTT
cdr3_aa: CASRPGGGNEKLFF

d_call: -
v_call: TRBV24-1
j_call: TRBJ1-1
clone_size: many
cdr3_nt: TGTGCCACCAGGAGAGGGGACGGACGGAACACTGAAGCTTTCTTT
cdr3_aa: CATRRGDGRNTEAFF

d_call: TRBD1
v_call: TRBV25-1
j_call: TRBJ2-7
clone_size: many
cdr3_nt: TGTGCCAGCAGTGAAGACAGGGGGCGCAGATACGAGCAGTACTTC
cdr3_aa: CASSEDRGRRYEQYF

d_call: TRBD2
v_call: TRBV5-1
j_call: TRBJ2-7
clone_size: few
cdr3_nt: TGCGCCAGCAGCCTGGGCGGCGGGGGGAGCTACGAGAGGTACTTC
cdr3_aa: CASSLGGGGSYERYF

d_call: TRBD2
v_call: TRBV5-1
j_call: TRBJ2-3
clone_size: many
cdr3_nt: TGCGCCAGCAGCCGGGGGGGCTTGGAGTCAGTGGCAGATACGCAGTATTTT
cdr3_aa: CASSRGGLESVADTQYF

d_call: -
v_call: TRBV20-1
j_call: TRBJ1-1
clone_size: many
cdr3_nt: TGCAGTGCCACGGGAATTGGAACTTTCTTT
cdr3_aa: CSATGIGTFF

d_call: -
v_call: TRBV15
j_call: TRBJ2-3
clone_size: medium-sized
cdr3_nt: TGTGCCACCAGCAGAGACAGCACAGATACGCAGTATTTT
cdr3_aa: CATSRDSTDTQYF

d_call: TRBD1
v_call: TRBV10-3
j_call: TRBJ1-4
clone_size: many
cdr3_nt: TGTGCCATCGGCCGGGACAGCGGGGAAAAACTGTTTTTT
cdr3_aa: CAIGRDSGEKLFF

d_call: -
v_call: TRBV5-4
j_call: TRBJ1-1
clone_size: many
cdr3_nt: TGTGCCAGCAGCAGGGACTTAAACACTGAAGCTTTCTTT
cdr3_aa: CASSRDLNTEAFF

d_call: -
v_call: TRBV20-1
j_call: TRBJ1-5
clone_size: many
cdr3_nt: TGCAGTGCTCAATTCCCCTCCTATAGCAATCAGCCCCAGCATTTT
cdr3_aa: CSAQFPSYSNQPQHF

d_call: -
v_call: TRBV19
j_call: TRBJ1-1
clone_size: many
cdr3_nt: TGTGCCAGTAGTCCCGGGGGGGACTACACTGAAGCTTTCTTT
cdr3_aa: CASSPGGDYTEAFF

d_call: TRBD2
v_call: TRBV11-2
j_call: TRBJ2-3
clone_size: -
cdr3_nt: TGTGCCAGCAGCTATCGGGCGGGAGACAGCACAGATACGCAGTATTTT
cdr3_aa: CASSYRAGDSTDTQYF

d_call: TRBD2
v_call: TRBV29-1
j_call: TRBJ2-3
clone_size: many
cdr3_nt: TGCAGCGTTGACGGAGCACTAGCGGGAGCAGATACGCAGTATTTT
cdr3_aa: CSVDGALAGADTQYF

d_call: -
v_call: TRBV9
j_call: TRBJ2-2
clone_size: many
cdr3_nt: TGTGCCAGCAGCGCAGACCCGAACACCGGGGAGCTGTTTTTT
cdr3_aa: CASSADPNTGELFF

d_call: TRBD1
v_call: TRBV28
j_call: TRBJ1-2
clone_size: many
cdr3_nt: TGTGCCAGCATACAGGGGGCCTCATCGAGCTATGGCTACACCTTC
cdr3_aa: CASIQGASSSYGYTF

d_call: -
v_call: TRBV5-1
j_call: TRBJ2-7
clone_size: many
cdr3_nt: TGCGCCAGCAGCTTGTTAGGCCTCTACGAGCAGTACTTC
cdr3_aa: CASSLLGLYEQYF

d_call: TRBD1
v_call: TRBV7-8
j_call: TRBJ2-7
clone_size: many
cdr3_nt: TGTGCCAGCAGGTCCGGGACAGTTCACTACGAGCAGTACTTC
cdr3_aa: CASRSGTVHYEQYF

d_call: -
v_call: TRBV3-1
j_call: TRBJ1-1
clone_size: many
cdr3_nt: TGTGCCAGCAGCCAAGGTGCGGCCGGGGGCACTGAAGCTTTCTTT
cdr3_aa: CASSQGAAGGTEAFF

d_call: TRBD1
v_call: TRBV9
j_call: TRBJ1-2
clone_size: many
cdr3_nt: TGTGCCAGCAGCGTAGAAGCCCAGACAGGGGAGCACGGCTACACCTTC
cdr3_aa: CASSVEAQTGEHGYTF

d_call: -
v_call: TRBV19
j_call: TRBJ2-2
clone_size: many
cdr3_nt: TGTGCCAGTACGAACCCCAACACCGGGGAGCTGTTTTTT
cdr3_aa: CASTNPNTGELFF

d_call: -
v_call: TRBV5-1
j_call: TRBJ1-2
clone_size: many
cdr3_nt: TGCGCCAGCAGCTTGGAGGGATATGGCTACACCTTC
cdr3_aa: CASSLEGYGYTF

d_call: -
v_call: TRBV2
j_call: TRBJ2-2
clone_size: medium-sized
cdr3_nt: TGTGCCAAGCAGACTAGCCGGGGGCGGGAGCTGTTTTTT
cdr3_aa: CAKQTSRGRELFF

d_call: TRBD1
v_call: TRBV6-1
j_call: TRBJ1-4
clone_size: many
cdr3_nt: TGTGCCAGCGGAACCGGGACAGGCAATGAAAAACTGTTTTTT
cdr3_aa: CASGTGTGNEKLFF

d_call: TRBD1
v_call: TRBV5-5
j_call: TRBJ1-5
clone_size: many
cdr3_nt: TGTGCCAGCAGCTTGTATACAGGGGGCAATCAGCCCCAGCATTTT
cdr3_aa: CASSLYTGGNQPQHF

d_call: -
v_call: TRBV20-1
j_call: TRBJ2-2
clone_size: many
cdr3_nt: TGCAGTGCTAGCGGAACTTCACTAGTAGGAACCGGGGAGCTGTTTTTT
cdr3_aa: CSASGTSLVGTGELFF

d_call: TRBD2
v_call: TRBV20-1
j_call: TRBJ2-1
clone_size: medium-sized
cdr3_nt: TGCAGTGCTAGGCTGATTGCGGGAGCTTTCTACAATGAGCAGTTCTTC
cdr3_aa: CSARLIAGAFYNEQFF

d_call: -
v_call: TRBV15
j_call: TRBJ2-3
clone_size: many
cdr3_nt: TGTGCCACCAGCAGTACTCGGGTTGCAGCAGATACGCAGTATTTT
cdr3_aa: CATSSTRVAADTQYF

d_call: -
v_call: TRBV10-3
j_call: TRBJ2-3
clone_size: -
cdr3_nt: TGTGCCATCAGCCCAGGCTGGACACAGCGTGGGGGTGGACACACAGATACGCAGTATTTT
cdr3_aa: CAISPGWTQRGGGHTDTQYF

d_call: -
v_call: TRBV29-1
j_call: TRBJ2-3
clone_size: many
cdr3_nt: TGCAGCGTTGGCACAGATACGCAGTATTTT
cdr3_aa: CSVGTDTQYF

d_call: -
v_call: TRBV6-6
j_call: TRBJ2-2
clone_size: many
cdr3_nt: TGTGCCAGCAGGACCTCGAACACCGGGGAGCTGTTTTTT
cdr3_aa: CASRTSNTGELFF

d_call: -
v_call: TRBV20-1
j_call: TRBJ2-4
clone_size: many
cdr3_nt: TGCAGTGCTAGAGGCCTTTATGATAACCTCAAAAACATTCAGTACTTC
cdr3_aa: CSARGLYDNLKNIQYF

d_call: TRBD1
v_call: TRBV5-1
j_call: TRBJ1-1
clone_size: many
cdr3_nt: TGCGCCAGCAGCCGCGGGACAGGGGATGCGGAAGCTTTCTTT
cdr3_aa: CASSRGTGDAEAFF

d_call: -
v_call: TRBV15
j_call: TRBJ1-1
clone_size: many
cdr3_nt: TGTGCCACCAGCAGTTGGGGGGGAGGTGAAGCTTTCTTT
cdr3_aa: CATSSWGGGEAFF

d_call: TRBD2
v_call: TRBV4-1
j_call: TRBJ2-7
clone_size: many
cdr3_nt: TGCGCCAGCAGCCAAGGTTTAAGCGGGGGCTACGAGCAGTACTTC
cdr3_aa: CASSQGLSGGYEQYF

d_call: TRBD1
v_call: TRBV7-6
j_call: TRBJ2-5
clone_size: few
cdr3_nt: TGTGCCAGCAGCCAGACAGGGGAAGGAGAGACCCAGTACTTC
cdr3_aa: CASSQTGEGETQYF

d_call: TRBD2
v_call: TRBV7-8
j_call: TRBJ2-7
clone_size: once
cdr3_nt: TGTGCCAGCAGCCTTCTAGCGGGAGCCAACGAGCAGTACTTC
cdr3_aa: CASSLLAGANEQYF

d_call: TRBD2
v_call: TRBV29-1
j_call: TRBJ2-7
clone_size: many
cdr3_nt: TGCAGCGCGGTGGGGCGGGAGAGCACCTACGAGCAGTACTTC
cdr3_aa: CSAVGRESTYEQYF

d_call: -
v_call: TRBV6-2/TRBV6-3
j_call: TRBJ2-1
clone_size: many
cdr3_nt: TGTGCCAGCAGTTCCATGGGAGGGACTGCGAAGCACAGGGGGCAGTTCTTC
cdr3_aa: CASSSMGGTAKHRGQFF

d_call: TRBD1
v_call: TRBV5-1
j_call: TRBJ1-6
clone_size: many
cdr3_nt: TGCGCCAGCAGCTTGACGGACAGGGATGTTTCTCCCCTCCACTTT
cdr3_aa: CASSLTDRDVSPLHF

d_call: -
v_call: TRBV18
j_call: TRBJ2-5
clone_size: few
cdr3_nt: TGTGCCAGCTCACCTTCCGCGGAGACCCAGTACTTC
cdr3_aa: CASSPSAETQYF

d_call: -
v_call: TRBV5-6
j_call: TRBJ2-1
clone_size: many
cdr3_nt: TGTGCCAGCAGCTTGAGATGGAACAGGGGAGGGTTTAATTCCTACAATGAGCAGTTCTTC
cdr3_aa: CASSLRWNRGGFNSYNEQFF

d_call: TRBD2
v_call: TRBV9
j_call: TRBJ2-4
clone_size: many
cdr3_nt: TGTGCCAGCAGCGAGGGACTAGCGGGAGTGAGGTACTTC
cdr3_aa: CASSEGLAGVRYF

d_call: -
v_call: TRBV6-5
j_call: TRBJ2-3
clone_size: many
cdr3_nt: TGTGCCAGCAGCCTGGGACAACTCCCAGATACGCAGTATTTT
cdr3_aa: CASSLGQLPDTQYF

d_call: -
v_call: TRBV3-1
j_call: TRBJ2-3
clone_size: many
cdr3_nt: TGTGCCAGCAGCCAAGAAGAAGGGGGTGTTAGCACAGATACGCAGTATTTT
cdr3_aa: CASSQEEGGVSTDTQYF

d_call: TRBD2
v_call: TRBV7-2
j_call: TRBJ2-2
clone_size: many
cdr3_nt: TGTGCCAGCAGCCCCAGCGGGAGGCTCAACACCGGGGAGCTGTTTTTT
cdr3_aa: CASSPSGRLNTGELFF

d_call: TRBD2
v_call: TRBV29-1
j_call: TRBJ2-3
clone_size: many
cdr3_nt: TGCAGCGTTGAAGCCGGGACTAGCGGGGAGGATACGCAGTATTTT
cdr3_aa: CSVEAGTSGEDTQYF

d_call: TRBD1
v_call: TRBV5-1
j_call: TRBJ2-2
clone_size: few
cdr3_nt: TGCGCCAGCAGCTCTCGACAGGGGGCGAACACCGGGGAGCTGTTTTTT
cdr3_aa: CASSSRQGANTGELFF

d_call: TRBD1
v_call: TRBV29-1
j_call: TRBJ2-3
clone_size: many
cdr3_nt: TGCGCGGGTACCCAGGGGGCAGATACGCAGTATTTT
cdr3_aa: CAGTQGADTQYF

d_call: TRBD1
v_call: TRBV12-3/TRBV12-4
j_call: TRBJ1-1
clone_size: many
cdr3_nt: TGTGCCAGCAGTTTATGGGACAGGGATGGGACTGAAGCTTTCTTT
cdr3_aa: CASSLWDRDGTEAFF

d_call: -
v_call: TRBV28
j_call: TRBJ2-7
clone_size: many
cdr3_nt: TGTGCCAGCAGATCTGCAGGGGGGAGCTCCTACGAGCAGTACTTC
cdr3_aa: CASRSAGGSSYEQYF